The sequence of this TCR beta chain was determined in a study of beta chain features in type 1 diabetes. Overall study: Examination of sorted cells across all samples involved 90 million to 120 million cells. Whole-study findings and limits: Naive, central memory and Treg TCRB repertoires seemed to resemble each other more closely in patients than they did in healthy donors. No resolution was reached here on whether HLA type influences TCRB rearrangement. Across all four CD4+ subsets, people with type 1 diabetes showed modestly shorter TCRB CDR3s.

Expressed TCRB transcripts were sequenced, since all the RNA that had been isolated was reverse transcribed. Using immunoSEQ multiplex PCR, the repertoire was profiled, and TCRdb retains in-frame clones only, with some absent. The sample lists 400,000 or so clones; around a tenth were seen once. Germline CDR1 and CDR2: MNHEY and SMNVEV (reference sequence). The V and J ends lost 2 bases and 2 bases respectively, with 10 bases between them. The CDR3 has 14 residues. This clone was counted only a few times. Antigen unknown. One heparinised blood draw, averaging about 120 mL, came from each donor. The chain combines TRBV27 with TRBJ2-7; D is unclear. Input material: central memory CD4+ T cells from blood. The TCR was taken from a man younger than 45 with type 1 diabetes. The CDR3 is CASSLGNSAYEQYF. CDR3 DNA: TGTGCCAGCAGTTTAGGGAACTCGGCCTACGAGCAGTACTTC.